Detailed here is one TCR beta chain. Trimming took off 3 bases at V and 1 base at J, with 12 bases between the two ends. There are 15 residues in the CDR3. Looked up from germline, CDR1 is LNHDA and CDR2 is SQIVND (reference sequence). The data derive from a study of blood T cell repertoires in COVID-19. The table came from immunoSEQ multiplex PCR; TCRdb's copy has only in-frame clones and leaves some out. There are fewer than 150,000 clones in the sample; roughly 86% occur only once, and 3% to 4.5% lies in the top ten. The sequence came from a woman aged 60-75 years with acute or convalescent COVID-19. The sequenced sample consisted of peripheral blood. This sequence joins TRBV19 and TRBJ1-1; a weak D match, TRBD1 (5 bases). The CDR3 reads CASSILPTENTEAFF. The CDR3 bases are TGTGCCAGTAGTATTCTCCCGACAGAGAACACTGAAGCTTTCTTT.